What follows are 18 T cell receptor beta chains derived from one specimen sequenced in a study of regulatory dendritic cells for organ transplantation. The method was immunoSEQ multiplex PCR; TCRdb's version includes in-frame clones alone and lacks a portion of them. The sample records about 38,000 clones, 80% to 95% being singletons. The sequenced sample was naive CD8+ T cells from blood. Subset: CD45RA+ naive T cells. The receptors were gathered from a human donor in good health.

The rearrangement links TRBV28 to TRBJ2-7; 9 nucleotides line up with TRBD2. The CDR3 sequence is 15 residues long. With 7 bases clipped from V and 2 bases from J, the junction kept 9 bases outside the gene matches. Germline CDR1 and CDR2: MDHEN and SYDVKM. The CDR3 coding sequence is TGTGCCAGCAACCCGCGTGGCGGGAGGGCCTACGAGCAGTACTTC. Amino acids: CASNPRGGRAYEQYF.

The genes are TRBV6-6 and TRBJ1-1, with unresolved D. Trimming left V 6 bases short and J 0 bases short, with 17 bases between. The germline CDR1 and CDR2 sequences are MNHNY and SVGAGI (reference sequence). The length of the CDR3 is 16 residues. The DNA of the CDR3 is TGTGCCAGCAGCCCCGACCTGACGATTATGAACACTGAAGCTTTCTTT. Protein product: CASSPDLTIMNTEAFF.

The chain carries TRBV7-2 and TRBJ2-1; 10 nucleotides match TRBD2. The CDR3 is 16 residues long. Looked up from germline, CDR1 is SGHTA and CDR2 is FQGNSA. After removal of 5 bases from V and 3 bases from J, the junction contained 7 bases not matched to a gene. CDR3 in amino acids: CASSHQREGYYNEQFF. DNA for the CDR3: TGTGCCAGCAGCCATCAGCGGGAGGGGTACTACAATGAGCAGTTCTTC.

V is TRBV7-2 and J is TRBJ2-5; D gene uncertain. V was trimmed by 5 bases and J by 7 bases, leaving 23 bases between them. Per the germline V gene, CDR1 is SGHTA and CDR2 is FQGNSA. The CDR3 length is 16 residues. This CDR3 reads CASSLRHTPRAMTQYF. DNA of the CDR3: TGTGCCAGCAGCCTGAGACACACTCCTAGGGCAATGACCCAGTACTTC.

The chain joins TRBV9 to TRBJ2-2; unclear D gene. This CDR3 has 12 amino acids. The V and J ends lost 3 bases and 6 bases respectively, with 6 bases between them. The germline V gene encodes CDR1 SGDLS and CDR2 YYNGEE. The CDR3, as DNA: TGTGCCAGCAGCGGAACCCCCGGGGAGCTGTTTTTT. It encodes CASSGTPGELFF.

The sample holds one count of this clone. This chain links TRBV7-3 with TRBJ2-3; tentatively, D is TRBD2 (6 bases). Between the trimmed V and J ends, which lost 4 bases and 2 bases, there was a span of 13 bases. The CDR3 is 15 residues long. CDR1 and CDR2 (germline): SGHTA, FQGTGA. CDR3 sequence: CASSSLGGPTDTQYF. DNA for the CDR3: TGTGCCAGCAGCTCCCTAGGAGGGCCCACAGATACGCAGTATTTT.

This sequence joins TRBV6-6 and TRBJ1-4; D remains ambiguous. V lost 8 bases to trimming and J lost 7 bases, with 11 bases between them. CDR3 size: 12 residues. CDR1 and CDR2 from the germline V gene are MNHNY and SVGAGI (reference sequence). CDR3 sequence: CASRGDGEKLFF. CDR3 bases: TGTGCCAGCCGCGGAGATGGTGAAAAACTGTTTTTT.

The chain is built from TRBV6-6 and TRBJ2-3; 9 bases are shared with TRBD2. Germline CDR1 and CDR2: MNHNY and SVGAGI (reference sequence). The CDR3 contains 16 residues. J lost 4 bases, V lost 2 bases, and 7 bases had no gene match. CDR3 in DNA: TGTGCCAGCAGTTACCCCCGGGCGGGAGGGTCAGATACGCAGTATTTT. Encoded protein: CASSYPRAGGSDTQYF.

This clone was seen more than once but under ten times. The chain employs TRBV10-1 and TRBJ2-7; 12 bases are shared with TRBD2. Germline V gene lookup returns CDR1 WNHNN and CDR2 SYGVQD (reference sequence). Trimming at V came to 6 bases and at J to 3 bases, leaving 6 bases not matched to a gene. The CDR3 spans 15 residues. The DNA for the CDR3 is TGCGCCAGCAGCGCCCGACTAGCGGGAGACTACGAGCAGTACTTC. Encoded protein: CASSARLAGDYEQYF.

J is TRBJ2-7 and V is TRBV30; D call uncertain. The CDR3 has 12 amino acids. Trimming took off 1 base at V and 3 bases at J, with 7 bases between the two ends. CDR1 GTSNPN and CDR2 SVGIG come from the germline V gene (reference sequence). CDR3 DNA: TGTGCCTGGAGTGAGGCGATCTACGAGCAGTACTTC. Translated: CAWSEAIYEQYF.

This rearrangement joins TRBV6-1 to TRBJ2-1; D is possibly TRBD2 (5 bases). V was shortened by 6 bases and J by 8 bases, with 11 bases between the two germline ends. Germline V CDR1 and CDR2: MNHNS, SASEGT. The CDR3 runs to 12 residues. Here the CDR3 DNA reads TGTGCCAGCAGGTACGGAGGCGATGAGCAGTTCTTC. As protein: CASRYGGDEQFF.

This clone has just a few counts. The chain is built from TRBV19 and TRBJ1-2; no firm D call. CDR1 is LNHDA, CDR2 SQIVND, per germline (reference sequence). The CDR3 is 16 amino acids. The V gene lost 0 bases and the J gene lost 0 bases, with 11 bases spanning the gap. CDR3 sequence (DNA): TGTGCCAGTAGTATAGACTCCGAGGAAGCTAACTATGGCTACACCTTC. This gives the protein CASSIDSEEANYGYTF.

V is TRBV30 and J is TRBJ1-2; D may be TRBD1 (5 bases). Germline V lookup: CDR1 GTSNPN, CDR2 SVGIG (reference sequence). Trimming left V 0 bases short and J 4 bases short, with 12 bases between. The CDR3 has 14 residues. The CDR3 loop reads CAWSVGTRVYGYTF. DNA for the CDR3: TGTGCCTGGAGTGTAGGGACGAGGGTCTATGGCTACACCTTC.

This clone showed up just once. The V call is TRBV7-9, the J call TRBJ2-2; the D is unclear. The germline V gene encodes CDR1 SEHNR and CDR2 FQNEAQ (reference sequence). The CDR3 extends over 15 amino acids. Trimming removed 7 bases from V and 4 bases from J, with 16 bases in between. CDR3 protein: CASTSSRGGTGELFF. CDR3 in DNA: TGTGCCAGCACCTCATCCCGCGGCGGCACCGGGGAGCTGTTTTTT.

The J gene is TRBJ2-3, the V gene TRBV10-1; 9 bases align to TRBD2. The CDR3 is 15 amino acids. V trimming: 4 bases; J trimming: 6 bases; junction bases outside the gene matches: 8. Per germline, CDR1 WNHNN and CDR2 SYGVQD (reference sequence). The CDR3 DNA reads as TGCGCCAGCAGTGGGGTAGCGGGAGCGCAGGATACGCAGTATTTT. Translating it yields CASSGVAGAQDTQYF.

The chain has TRBV10-3 and TRBJ2-5; 11 bases map to TRBD2. The CDR3 runs to 19 residues. Unmatched junction bases numbered 20, after V lost 6 bases and J lost 5 bases. Germline CDR1 ENHRY, CDR2 SYGVKD. Written as DNA, the CDR3 is TGTGCCATCAGCGACCCTAGGGCTAGCGGGGGGCAAACGGCGGAGACCCAGTACTTC. This codes for CAISDPRASGGQTAETQYF.

The chain joins TRBV4-1 to TRBJ2-3, with 11 positions matching TRBD2. The CDR3 extends over 16 amino acids. In germline, CDR1 is MGHRA, CDR2 YSYEKL. Trimming took 4 bases from V and 3 from J; bases not matched to a gene: 6. CDR3 protein: CASSRVAGGATDTQYF. CDR3 nucleotides: TGCGCCAGCAGCCGGGTAGCGGGGGGGGCAACAGATACGCAGTATTTT.

The V and J genes are TRBV7-9 and TRBJ2-2; D call uncertain. The CDR3 runs to 14 residues. V was shortened by 7 bases and J by 2 bases, with 11 bases between the two germline ends. Looked up from germline, CDR1 is SEHNR and CDR2 is FQNEAQ (reference sequence). CDR3 sequence reads: CASNGVENTGELFF. In DNA, the CDR3 is TGTGCCAGCAACGGAGTAGAAAACACCGGGGAGCTGTTTTTT.